These T cell receptor beta chains were read from a single sample in a study of spatial heterogeneity in lung cancer. A single record per CDR3 protein comes from TCRdb applying MiXCR to the 5' RACE reads. The data show tens of thousands of distinct CDR3 sequences, about 12% seen once. The material sequenced was PBMCs, taken at surgery. Receptors were obtained from a male donor with early-stage non-small cell lung cancer. Each CDR3 is given without its conserved first and last residue.

ASSSRGSLETQY TRBJ2-5 TRBV28
ASSPSPGAAEQY TRBJ2-7 TRBV7-8
ASSSDRATYNEQF TRBJ2-1 TRBV7-3
ASPTLYSNQPQH TRBJ1-5 TRBV6-2/TRBV6-3
SVEAPGQGNTEAF TRBJ1-1 TRBV29-1
ASSLTGSANYGYT TRBJ1-2 TRBV5-5
ATSRHPDSNQPQH TRBJ1-5 TRBV15
ASSIGGRVSYEQY TRBJ2-7 TRBV28
ATSEGRDMPIYGYT TRBJ1-2 TRBV24-1
ASSHPSEAKNIQY TRBJ2-4 TRBV7-9
ASSSPIGTGELF TRBJ2-2 TRBV12-3/TRBV12-4
ASSLEGSRYNEQF TRBJ2-1 TRBV5-6
ASSEVRRVTDTQY TRBJ2-3 TRBV6-1
ASSPRRVLTGELF TRBJ2-2 TRBV5-1
SVGNNRGPYDNSPLH TRBJ1-6 TRBV29-1
ASSSRGEDTQY TRBJ2-3 TRBV7-9
ATSDLQETQY TRBJ2-5 TRBV24-1
ASSMTDTQY TRBJ2-3 TRBV5-1
ASSGLLAGGKF TRBJ2-1 TRBV2
ASSYGGQNTEAF TRBJ1-1 TRBV6-2/TRBV6-3
ASSAGLSTDTQY TRBJ2-3 TRBV5-1
ASSLNGRTDTQY TRBJ2-3 TRBV7-2
ASSPREVTKNIQY TRBJ2-4 TRBV7-9
ASSAPGTRSPQH TRBJ1-5 TRBV28
ASSFGGGAYGDTQY TRBJ2-3 TRBV12-3/TRBV12-4
SARGDRDTDTQY TRBJ2-3 TRBV20-1
ASSLGRGPTNEQF TRBJ2-1 TRBV7-6